The 27 T cell receptor beta chains below were found in one sample sequenced in a study of shared clonotypes between healthy human individuals. Here immunoSEQ multiplex PCR was the method, and the copy in TCRdb shows in-frame clones only, minus some. The table lists approximately 460,000 clones, 75% to 80% of them singletons. The sequenced sample consisted of PBMCs. The receptors were gathered from a woman aged 40 to 50 in good health. Some clones in this sample may be carry-over from other donors' samples.

The genes are TRBV9 and TRBJ2-1; D ambiguous. There are 13 residues in the CDR3. Germline CDR1 reads SGDLS; CDR2 reads YYNGEE. V was cut by 0 bases and J by 6 bases, with 7 bases left in between. This chain's CDR3 is CASSVATSNEQFF. Here the CDR3 DNA reads TGTGCCAGCAGCGTAGCGACCTCCAATGAGCAGTTCTTC. The complete variable domain, with remaining parts taken from reference TRBV9 and TRBJ2-1, reads DSGVTQTPKHLITATGQRVTLRCSPRSGDLSVYWYQQSLDQGLQFLIQYYNGEERAKGNILERFSAQQFPDLHSELNLSSLELGDSALYFCASSVATSNEQFFGPGTRLTVL.

J is TRBJ2-3 and V is TRBV19, with D perhaps TRBD1 (5 bases). The CDR3 is 14 amino acids. V was shortened by 1 base and J by 4 bases, with 9 bases between the two germline ends. The germline CDR1 and CDR2 sequences are LNHDA and SQIVND (reference sequence). CDR3 sequence reads: CASSIGQWADTQYF. CDR3 bases: TGTGCCAGTAGTATAGGACAGTGGGCAGATACGCAGTATTTT.

This clone showed up just a few times. The chain carries TRBV6-4 and TRBJ1-5; perhaps TRBD1 as D (5 bases). V gave up 2 bases and J gave up 4 bases, with 12 bases separating them. The germline gives CDR1 MRHNA, CDR2 SNTAGT. CDR3 length: 15 residues. The CDR3 nucleotides read TGTGCCAGCAGTGACAATCCAGGGTCTAATCAGCCCCAGCATTTT. It encodes CASSDNPGSNQPQHF.

The rearrangement uses TRBV6-5 and TRBJ1-1; possible D gene TRBD1, 6 bases. V was trimmed by 4 bases and J by 0 bases, leaving 9 bases between them. The CDR3 loop spans 14 amino acids. Germline CDR1 is MNHEY and CDR2 is SVGAGI. For the CDR3, the DNA is TGTGCCAGCAGTTTCCAGGGGCTGAACACTGAAGCTTTCTTT. Translated, it gives CASSFQGLNTEAFF.

This clone has only a few counts. The rearrangement joins TRBV13 to TRBJ2-2; the match to TRBD1 covers 12 bases. V was clipped by 5 bases and J by 7 bases; unmatched bases: 29. Looked up from germline, CDR1 is PRHDT and CDR2 is FYEKMQ (reference sequence). There are 23 residues in the CDR3. This CDR3 is CASSPNPYRDRGLDGRVDGELFF. Written as DNA, the CDR3 is TGTGCCAGCAGCCCTAACCCCTACCGGGACAGGGGGCTTGACGGGAGGGTTGACGGGGAGCTGTTTTTT.

The chain couples TRBV6-6 to TRBJ2-2, with D maybe TRBD1 (7 bases). The germline V gene encodes CDR1 MNHNY and CDR2 SVGAGI (reference sequence). V lost 4 bases, J lost 7 bases, and 10 bases lay in between. The CDR3 runs 13 residues. CDR3: CASSSRDSGELFF. CDR3 coding DNA: TGTGCCAGCAGTTCGCGGGACAGCGGGGAGCTGTTTTTT.

V usage is TRBV4-1 and J usage is TRBJ1-1, with D tentatively TRBD1 (6 bases). Between the trimmed V and J ends, which lost 9 bases and 0 bases, there was a span of 14 bases. The CDR3 has 14 residues. Germline values: CDR1 MGHRA, CDR2 YSYEKL. The CDR3 DNA follows: TGCGCCAGTACGCTTGGACAGATGAACACTGAAGCTTTCTTT. Translation gives CASTLGQMNTEAFF.

This chain connects TRBV15 to TRBJ2-7, with D unresolved. Germline-derived CDR1 and CDR2 are LNHNV and YYDKDF (reference sequence). The V end was cut by 1 base, the J end by 0 bases, with 10 bases between. The CDR3 runs 15 residues. CDR3 sequence: CATSRAPLPSYEQYF. Here the CDR3 DNA reads TGTGCCACCAGCAGAGCTCCTTTACCCTCCTACGAGCAGTACTTC.

This chain links TRBV5-4 with TRBJ2-2, with TRBD2 matching over 7 bases. After removal of 2 bases from V and 3 bases from J, the junction contained 7 bases not matched to a gene. The germline V gene encodes CDR1 SGHNT and CDR2 YYREEE (reference sequence). This CDR3 has 16 amino acids. CDR3 region: CASSFGGRAYTGELFF. CDR3 sequence (DNA): TGTGCCAGCAGCTTCGGAGGGAGGGCCTACACCGGGGAGCTGTTTTTT. Filled out from reference TRBV5-4 and TRBJ2-2, the complete variable domain reads ETGVTQSPTHLIKTRGQQVTLRCSSQSGHNTVSWYQQALGQGPQFIFQYYREEENGRGNFPPRFSGLQFPNYSSELNVNALELDDSALYLCASSFGGRAYTGELFFGEGSRLTVL.

In this sample, this clone turned up once. The chain couples TRBV28 to TRBJ1-5, with 9 nucleotides matching TRBD1. CDR3 length equals 15 residues. Unmatched junction bases numbered 5, after V lost 4 bases and J lost 4 bases. Germline CDR1 reads MDHEN; CDR2 reads SYDVKM. CDR3 sequence (DNA): TGTGCCAGCAGTTCTGGACAGGGGTGGAATCAGCCCCAGCATTTT. Its translation: CASSSGQGWNQPQHF.

Comments on this clone: This sample includes further DNA sequences coding for the same CDR3. The chain carries TRBV9 and TRBJ1-1, with D possibly matching TRBD1 (5 bases). V gave up 1 base and J gave up 2 bases, with 6 bases separating them. CDR3 length: 13 amino acids. Germline CDR1 SGDLS, CDR2 YYNGEE. In DNA form, the CDR3 reads TGTGCCAGCAGCGTACAGGGAAACACTGAAGCTTTCTTT. It codes for CASSVQGNTEAFF.

The J gene is TRBJ1-3, the V gene TRBV4-1, with D possibly TRBD1 on 5 matching bases. Germline V gene lookup returns CDR1 MGHRA and CDR2 YSYEKL. The CDR3 spans 16 residues. V dropped 0 bases and J dropped 0 bases, with 9 bases sitting between them. The CDR3 sequence: CASSQDKGLSGNTIYF. The CDR3 DNA sequence: TGCGCCAGCAGCCAAGATAAGGGACTCTCTGGAAACACCATATATTTT.

The chain uses TRBV5-6 and TRBJ2-6; no firm D call. Trimming shortened V by 7 bases and J by 5 bases, and 22 bases separated the two germline ends. CDR1 is SGHDT, CDR2 YYEEEE, per germline. The CDR3 has 17 amino acids. The CDR3 DNA follows: TGTGCCAGCGGAATGCCCAATAGTCAAAGTCGGGCCAACGTCCTGACTTTC. This sequence encodes CASGMPNSQSRANVLTF.

V usage is TRBV27 and J usage is TRBJ2-1; the match to TRBD2 covers 11 bases. Trimming at V came to 2 bases and at J to 7 bases, leaving 7 bases not matched to a gene. Germline lookup yields CDR1 MNHEY and CDR2 SMNVEV (reference sequence). The CDR3 loop spans 16 amino acids. CDR3 bases: TGTGCCAGCAGTTTACCCCTAGCGGGAGGATGGAATGAGCAGTTCTTC. This codes for CASSLPLAGGWNEQFF.

This clone was recorded a few times. V is TRBV4-3 and J is TRBJ1-5; 9 bases map to TRBD1. Per germline, CDR1 LGHNA and CDR2 YSLEER. The J segment lost 0 bases and the V segment lost 4 bases, leaving 4 bases of the junction unmatched. This CDR3 is 16 amino acids long. The CDR3 sequence is CASSPGTGYSNQPQHF. In nucleotides, the CDR3 is TGCGCCAGCAGCCCTGGGACAGGGTATAGCAATCAGCCCCAGCATTTT.

CDR3: CASSFEPLAGDGNNEQFF. CDR3 in DNA: TGCGCCAGCAGCTTTGAGCCTCTAGCGGGAGATGGGAACAATGAGCAGTTCTTC. The rearrangement links TRBV5-1 to TRBJ2-1; 10 bases map to TRBD2. The V gene's germline CDR1 is SGHRS and CDR2 YFSETQ. The CDR3 covers 18 residues. J lost 5 bases, V lost 2 bases, and 13 bases had no gene match.

In the case of this clone: It is likely a read error: a sequence one base away is far more abundant. In this CDR3 the conserved last residue, phenylalanine or tryptophan, is missing, so a read error is likely. The gene calls are TRBV29-1 and TRBJ2-7, with 12 bases lining up with TRBD1. The V gene's germline CDR1 is SQVTM and CDR2 ANQGSEA. The CDR3 spans 13 residues. The CDR3 loop is CGATGQGAHEQYL. CDR3 DNA sequence: TGCGGCGCCACGGGACAGGGGGCTCACGAGCAGTACCTC.

The chain couples TRBV7-6 to TRBJ2-7; TRBD1 aligns across 9 bases. The V segment lost 5 bases and the J segment 5 bases; nucleotides outside the gene matches: 10. Germline CDR1 reads SGHVS; CDR2 reads FNYEAQ. This CDR3 comprises 15 residues. This chain's CDR3 is CASSRTGTGFHEQYF. The CDR3 region has the DNA TGTGCCAGCAGCCGCACCGGGACAGGGTTCCACGAGCAGTACTTC. The whole variable domain, remainder taken from reference TRBV7-6 and TRBJ2-7, is GAGVSQSPRYKVTKRGQDVALRCDPISGHVSLYWYRQALGQGPEFLTYFNYEAQQDKSGLPNDRFSAERPEGSISTLTIQRTEQRDSAMYRCASSRTGTGFHEQYFGPGTRLTVT.

The chain has TRBV7-2 and TRBJ1-3, with D tentatively TRBD1 (6 bases). The CDR3 is made up of 17 amino acids. CDR1 is SGHTA and CDR2 is FQGNSA in the germline V gene. The ends were cut back, 2 bases at V and 0 bases at J, with 14 bases in the middle. The CDR3 loop reads CASSLLPGQSSGNTIYF. In nucleotides, the CDR3 is TGTGCCAGCAGCTTATTACCCGGACAGAGCTCTGGAAACACCATATATTTT.

J is TRBJ2-1 and V is TRBV19; TRBD1 agrees at 7 bases. Per the germline V gene, CDR1 is LNHDA and CDR2 is SQIVND (reference sequence). The CDR3 consists of 15 residues. V lost 2 bases and J lost 9; bases outside the gene matches: 10. DNA for the CDR3: TGTGCCAGTAGTATACAACCAGGGGGTTGGAGTGAGCAGTTCTTC. This gives the protein CASSIQPGGWSEQFF.

This clone was recorded once. The chain recombines TRBV2 with TRBJ2-5; maybe TRBD1 (6 bases). Germline V gene sequence: CDR1 SNHLY, CDR2 FYNNEI. The CDR3 has 13 amino acids. The V end lost 6 bases, the J end lost 1 base, and 9 bases lay between the germline ends. DNA of the CDR3: TGTGCCAGCAGCACAGGGATCCAAGAGACCCAGTACTTC. It translates to CASSTGIQETQYF.

The V call is TRBV15, the J call TRBJ1-1; D perhaps matches TRBD1 (5 bases). There are 15 residues in the CDR3. Germline-derived CDR1 and CDR2 are LNHNV and YYDKDF (reference sequence). V lost 3 bases to trimming and J lost 0 bases, with 11 bases between them. Here the CDR3 reads CATSSLRTLNTEAFF. In nucleotides, the CDR3 is TGTGCCACCAGCAGTCTCCGGACACTGAACACTGAAGCTTTCTTT. Supplemented by reference TRBV15 and TRBJ1-1, the full variable domain reads DAMVIQNPRYQVTQFGKPVTLSCSQTLNHNVMYWYQQKSSQAPKLLFHYYDKDFNNEADTPDNFQSRRPNTSFCFLDIRSPGLGDTAMYLCATSSLRTLNTEAFFGQGTRLTVV.

The genes are TRBV20-1 and TRBJ1-1; D gene unclear. Germline assignment: CDR1 DFQATT and CDR2 SNEGSKA (reference sequence). V was pared by 6 bases and J by 6 bases, with 11 bases between. The CDR3 contains 11 residues. The CDR3 DNA reads as TGCAGTGCCCATCCCTACGCTGAAGCTTTCTTT. Translation: CSAHPYAEAFF.

CDR3 region: CASSGGTSSWNEQFF. The DNA for the CDR3 is TGTGCCAGTAGTGGCGGGACTAGCTCTTGGAATGAGCAGTTCTTC. The rearrangement joins TRBV19 to TRBJ2-1, with TRBD2 matching 9 bases. Losses at the gene ends were 5 bases for V and 7 bases for J; bases not matched to a gene: 9. Germline V gene data show CDR1 as LNHDA and CDR2 as SQIVND (reference sequence). The CDR3 runs 15 residues.

The CDR3 loop reads CASSLGGRPGNTIYF. Here the CDR3 DNA reads TGTGCCAGCAGCTTGGGGGGGCGCCCTGGAAACACCATATATTTT. The chain recombines TRBV5-4 with TRBJ1-3, with D tentatively TRBD1 (6 bases). CDR1 is SGHNT, CDR2 YYREEE, per germline (reference sequence). The V and J ends lost 0 bases and 2 bases respectively, with 9 bases between them. The CDR3 has 15 amino acids.

Regarding this clone: Other DNA sequences in this sample translate to the same CDR3. The chain joins TRBV5-1 to TRBJ2-3, with 7 bases lining up with TRBD2. Germline V CDR1 and CDR2: SGHRS, YFSETQ. The CDR3 has 12 amino acids. The V and J ends lost 7 bases and 6 bases, in that order; junction bases with no gene match: 5. The CDR3 DNA sequence: TGCGCCAGCCGAAGGGAGGGGGATACGCAGTATTTT. It codes for CASRREGDTQYF.

The chain carries TRBV28 and TRBJ2-7; D is perhaps TRBD2 (6 bases). V lost 5 bases, J lost 0 bases, and 23 bases lay in between. Germline CDR1 reads MDHEN; CDR2 reads SYDVKM. The CDR3 consists of 18 residues. The CDR3 protein is CASSRRRGRRVSSYEQYF. CDR3 in DNA: TGTGCCAGCAGTAGGAGGAGGGGAAGAAGAGTGAGCTCCTACGAGCAGTACTTC. Looking up the rest from reference TRBV28 and TRBJ2-7 gives the full variable domain: DVKVTQSSRYLVKRTGEKVFLECVQDMDHENMFWYRQDPGLGLRLIYFSYDVKMKEKGDIPEGYSVSREKKERFSLILESASTNQTSMYLCASSRRRGRRVSSYEQYFGPGTRLTVT.